The rows below give T cell receptor beta chains drawn from one sample of a study of CD8 T cells in Susac syndrome. Via MiXCR, TCRdb re-called the immunoSEQ multiplex PCR reads, giving one row per CDR3 protein. The sample lists some 120,000 distinct CDR3 sequences; about 96% were seen once. The sequencing sample was made of CD4+ T cells from PBMCs. The receptors stem from a human donor in good health. Both conserved end residues are part of each CDR3. Each record gives: CDR3 protein, CDR3 DNA, J gene, V gene, D gene, clone size. A D gene is named only where the DNA matches it firmly. The size entry is marked missing in some rows and otherwise reads once, few, many or a size class.

CDR3aa: CAWDSGQETQYF
CDR3nt: TGTGCCTGGGACTCCGGACAAGAGACCCAGTACTTC
j_gene: TRBJ2-5
v_gene: TRBV30
d_gene: .
abundance: .

CDR3aa: CSAPGLGNTGELFF
CDR3nt: TGCAGCGCTCCTGGATTGGGGAACACCGGGGAGCTGTTTTTT
j_gene: TRBJ2-2
v_gene: TRBV29-1
d_gene: .
abundance: .

CDR3aa: CASSDGQSGWKQYF
CDR3nt: TGTGCCAGCAGCGATGGACAATCGGGCTGGAAGCAGTACTTC
j_gene: TRBJ2-7
v_gene: TRBV7-9
d_gene: .
abundance: .

CDR3aa: CASSLAGGPRETQYF
CDR3nt: TGTGCCAGCAGTTTAGCGGGAGGGCCAAGGGAGACCCAGTACTTC
j_gene: TRBJ2-5
v_gene: TRBV28
d_gene: TRBD2
abundance: .

CDR3aa: CASGTDQETQYF
CDR3nt: TGTGCCAGCGGGACAGACCAAGAGACCCAGTACTTC
j_gene: TRBJ2-5
v_gene: TRBV12-3/TRBV12-4
d_gene: TRBD1
abundance: once

CDR3aa: CANRETGPGELFF
CDR3nt: TGTGCCAACCGGGAAACCGGTCCCGGGGAGCTGTTTTTT
j_gene: TRBJ2-2
v_gene: TRBV7-9
d_gene: .
abundance: .

CDR3aa: CASSPSITTDTQYF
CDR3nt: TGTGCCAGCTCACCATCCATTACAACAGATACGCAGTATTTT
j_gene: TRBJ2-3
v_gene: TRBV18
d_gene: .
abundance: once

CDR3aa: CASSPSEGNTGELFF
CDR3nt: TGTGCCAGCTCACCGAGTGAGGGGAACACCGGGGAGCTGTTTTTT
j_gene: TRBJ2-2
v_gene: TRBV18
d_gene: .
abundance: .

CDR3aa: CASTISGVQETQYF
CDR3nt: TGCGCCAGCACAATCAGCGGGGTACAAGAGACCCAGTACTTC
j_gene: TRBJ2-5
v_gene: TRBV5-1
d_gene: TRBD2
abundance: .

CDR3aa: CAWITRNTEAFF
CDR3nt: TGTGCCTGGATTACAAGGAACACTGAAGCTTTCTTT
j_gene: TRBJ1-1
v_gene: TRBV30
d_gene: .
abundance: .

CDR3aa: CASSPTLLDTQYF
CDR3nt: TGTGCCAGCTCACCAACATTATTGGATACGCAGTATTTT
j_gene: TRBJ2-3
v_gene: TRBV18
d_gene: .
abundance: .